These 21 T cell receptor beta chains originate from one sample sequenced in a study of cytomegalovirus exposure and HLA in healthy donors (dated by TCRdb to about 2017). Library prep was done by the immunoSEQ multiplex PCR assay. For the multiplex PCR, a mixture combining 60 forward primers for TCR Vbeta segments and 13 reverse primers for TCR Jbeta segments was used. Not all clones reach the TCRdb copy of this immuneACCESS table, which keeps in-frame sequences only. Checked studies attribute under half of the gap to unresolved V genes and leave the rest unexplained. The sample table lists over 100,000 clones, roughly 75% of them with a count of one. The ten top clones hold around 5% of the sample. Sequenced input: PBMCs. The source is a man aged 30 to 45 in good health and CMV-seronegative.

This chain uses TRBV6-1 with TRBJ1-2; 8 bases are a match to TRBD1. This CDR3 has 16 amino acids. From germline, CDR1 is MNHNS and CDR2 SASEGT. The ends lost 8 bases at V and 0 bases at J; junction bases unmatched: 11. The CDR3 here is CASGGQGDVPNYGYTF. The CDR3, as DNA: TGTGCCAGCGGTGGACAGGGAGACGTACCTAACTATGGCTACACCTTC.

The V gene is TRBV5-6, the J gene TRBJ2-5; 12 bases fit TRBD2. With 2 bases clipped from V and 5 bases from J, the junction kept 13 bases outside the gene matches. The CDR3 loop spans 18 amino acids. CDR1 is SGHDT, CDR2 YYEEEE, per germline. In DNA, the CDR3 is TGTGCCAGCAGCTTTCGACTCCTACTAGCGGGGGGAAGGGAGACCCAGTACTTC. It translates to CASSFRLLLAGGRETQYF.

This clone was recorded a few times. The V call is TRBV27, the J call TRBJ2-3; D unclear. V was shortened by 6 bases and J by 5 bases, with 15 bases between the two germline ends. Per the germline V gene, CDR1 is MNHEY and CDR2 is SMNVEV (reference sequence). The CDR3 extends over 14 amino acids. The CDR3 spells CASSKRDPQDTQYF. The CDR3 DNA follows: TGTGCCAGCAGCAAGCGCGATCCGCAAGATACGCAGTATTTT.

The V call is TRBV7-2, the J call TRBJ2-5; tentative D call: TRBD1 (8 bases). Germline assignment: CDR1 SGHTA and CDR2 FQGNSA. Trimming took off 5 bases at V and 7 bases at J, with 20 bases between the two ends. This CDR3 has 15 residues. The CDR3 spells CASSRQGAGEATQYF. CDR3 sequence (DNA): TGTGCCAGCAGCCGGCAGGGGGCGGGGGAAGCGACCCAGTACTTC. Supplemented by reference TRBV7-2 and TRBJ2-5, the full variable domain reads GAGVSQSPSNKVTEKGKDVELRCDPISGHTALYWYRQSLGQGLEFLIYFQGNSAPDKSGLPSDRFSAERTGGSVSTLTIQRTQQEDSAVYLCASSRQGAGEATQYFGPGTRLLVL.

The chain uses TRBV7-6 and TRBJ2-1, with 7 nucleotides matching TRBD2. The CDR3 is 13 amino acids. Germline V gene data show CDR1 as SGHVS and CDR2 as FNYEAQ. V shed 4 bases and J 10 bases; nucleotides not matched to a gene: 7. The CDR3 loop is CASSYSLGGEQFF. In DNA form, the CDR3 reads TGTGCCAGCAGCTACTCTCTCGGGGGGGAGCAGTTCTTC.

The chain combines TRBV7-2 with TRBJ2-2, with a possible D match to TRBD1 (6 bases). Germline V gene data show CDR1 as SGHTA and CDR2 as FQGNSA. The CDR3 is 14 residues long. Trimming took 5 bases from V and 6 from J, leaving 13 bases between them. The CDR3 DNA follows: TGTGCCAGCAGCCCGACAGGTTTTCCCGGGGAGCTGTTTTTT. Protein product: CASSPTGFPGELFF.

The chain has TRBV4-3 and TRBJ2-3; 10 bases fit TRBD2. CDR3 length: 15 residues. The germline gives CDR1 LGHNA, CDR2 YSLEER. V lost 8 bases and J lost 4; bases outside the gene matches: 9. The CDR3 nucleotides are TGCGCCAGCGGCCTGGGAGCGGGAGGGGCAGATACGCAGTATTTT. Translation gives CASGLGAGGADTQYF.

The rearrangement joins TRBV5-1 to TRBJ2-5; tentatively, D is TRBD1 (5 bases). The CDR3 contains 15 residues. Germline CDR1 SGHRS, CDR2 YFSETQ. Trimming shortened V by 1 base and J by 3 bases, and 13 bases separated the two germline ends. The CDR3 loop is CASSLRGGFEETQYF. CDR3 bases: TGCGCCAGCAGCTTGAGGGGTGGTTTTGAAGAGACCCAGTACTTC.

V is TRBV2 and J is TRBJ2-7, with a tentative D call TRBD2 (7 bases). CDR3 length: 14 amino acids. Trimming left V 10 bases short and J 1 base short, with 17 bases between. The germline V gene has CDR1 SNHLY and CDR2 FYNNEI. The chain's CDR3 is CATLRGGLSYEQYF. The DNA for the CDR3 is TGTGCCACCCTAAGGGGGGGCCTATCCTACGAGCAGTACTTC.

This clone was recorded once. The chain carries TRBV7-8 and TRBJ1-1; possibly TRBD1 for D (6 bases). The CDR3 sequence is 14 residues long. Between the trimmed V and J ends, which lost 8 bases and 4 bases, there was a span of 17 bases. Per the germline V gene, CDR1 is SGHVS and CDR2 is FQNEAQ. The chain's CDR3 is CASGRAGESTEAFF. Written as DNA, the CDR3 is TGTGCCAGCGGAAGGGCAGGGGAGAGCACTGAAGCTTTCTTT.

The chain has TRBV19 and TRBJ2-5; the D gene is possibly TRBD1 (6 bases). The CDR3 is made up of 15 amino acids. The V end was cut by 2 bases, the J end by 4 bases, with 14 bases between. Germline V gene lookup returns CDR1 LNHDA and CDR2 SQIVND (reference sequence). The DNA for the CDR3 is TGTGCCAGTAGTATATCCACAGGGAAAGGAGAGACCCAGTACTTC. This translates into CASSISTGKGETQYF.

The chain links TRBV15 to TRBJ2-3; the match to TRBD2 covers 13 bases. This CDR3 comprises 17 residues. Per the germline V gene, CDR1 is LNHNV and CDR2 is YYDKDF (reference sequence). V was clipped by 1 base and J by 5 bases; unmatched bases: 6. CDR3 sequence (DNA): TGTGCCACCAGCAGAGTACTAGCGGGGGGGCCAGGAGATACGCAGTATTTT. This translates into CATSRVLAGGPGDTQYF. Using reference TRBV15 and TRBJ2-3 for the parts outside the CDR3, the full variable domain is DAMVIQNPRYQVTQFGKPVTLSCSQTLNHNVMYWYQQKSSQAPKLLFHYYDKDFNNEADTPDNFQSRRPNTSFCFLDIRSPGLGDTAMYLCATSRVLAGGPGDTQYFGPGTRLTVL.

The CDR3 coding sequence is TGTGCCAGTAGTCCCAATCAGGGAGGCACTGAAGCTTTCTTT. Its translation is CASSPNQGGTEAFF. The chain recombines TRBV19 with TRBJ1-1; D is perhaps TRBD1 (5 bases). Trimming pared 5 bases from V and 4 bases from J, leaving 14 bases between. This CDR3 region has 14 residues. CDR1 LNHDA and CDR2 SQIVND come from the germline V gene (reference sequence).

A few counts support this clone. The chain is built from TRBV5-1 and TRBJ1-1; D is unresolved. The CDR3 is 16 residues long. V was pared by 4 bases and J by 0 bases, with 16 bases between. Looked up from germline, CDR1 is SGHRS and CDR2 is YFSETQ. In nucleotides, the CDR3 is TGCGCCAGCAGCAAAACGACACTCTCACTGAACACTGAAGCTTTCTTT. Translating it yields CASSKTTLSLNTEAFF.

The V call is TRBV7-9, the J call TRBJ2-3; the D gene is possibly TRBD2 (7 bases). The CDR3 runs to 14 residues. The germline V and J ends were trimmed by 1 base and 5 bases, with 10 bases remaining between them. Looked up from germline, CDR1 is SEHNR and CDR2 is FQNEAQ (reference sequence). CDR3 amino acids: CASSLGGGLDTQYF. CDR3 in DNA: TGTGCCAGCAGCTTAGGGGGGGGCTTAGATACGCAGTATTTT. Combining the CDR3 with reference TRBV7-9 and TRBJ2-3 gives the whole variable domain DTGVSQNPRHKITKRGQNVTFRCDPISEHNRLYWYRQTLGQGPEFLTYFQNEAQLEKSRLLSDRFSAERPKGSFSTLEIQRTEQGDSAMYLCASSLGGGLDTQYFGPGTRLTVL.

The chain couples TRBV5-8 to TRBJ1-2; 8 bases align to TRBD1. The germline gives CDR1 SGHTS, CDR2 YDEGEE. The J segment lost 4 bases and the V segment lost 4 bases, leaving 9 bases of the junction unmatched. The CDR3 sequence is 15 residues long. The CDR3 region is CASSPRTGITYGYTF. The CDR3 DNA follows: TGTGCCAGCAGCCCCAGGACAGGGATCACCTATGGCTACACCTTC.

As for this clone: Within the sample, other DNA sequences also encode this same CDR3. CDR3 coding DNA: TGCGCCAGCAGCCAAGAGGGGGGAAGCACTGAAGCTTTCTTT. Its protein is CASSQEGGSTEAFF. J is TRBJ1-1 and V is TRBV4-3, with D maybe TRBD1 (5 bases). The CDR3 is made up of 14 amino acids. Trimming cost V 0 bases and J 4 bases, with 9 bases left between them. Germline CDR1 is LGHNA and CDR2 is YSLEER.

The chain joins TRBV25-1 to TRBJ1-2, with 10 bases aligning to TRBD1. Germline trimming cut 5 bases from V and 5 bases from J; bases unmatched to any gene: 5. Germline V gives CDR1 MGHDK, CDR2 SYGVNS. CDR3 length equals 14 residues. The CDR3 sequence: CASSRGQGVYGYTF. The CDR3 DNA reads as TGTGCCAGCAGTCGCGGACAGGGGGTATATGGCTACACCTTC.

Points on this clone: The same CDR3 can be traced to other DNA sequences in this sample. The chain has TRBV27 and TRBJ2-7, with D unresolved. The CDR3 covers 13 residues. In germline, CDR1 is MNHEY, CDR2 SMNVEV (reference sequence). V was shortened by 4 bases and J by 0 bases, with 7 bases between the two germline ends. CDR3 residues: CASSYRSSYEQYF. CDR3 nucleotides: TGTGCCAGCAGTTACCGTAGCTCCTACGAGCAGTACTTC.

This chain connects TRBV9 to TRBJ1-1, with D unclear. This CDR3 has 16 amino acids. Germline V gene data show CDR1 as SGDLS and CDR2 as YYNGEE. V shed 2 bases and J shed 2 bases, with 16 bases lying between them. The CDR3 region is CASSVKNNGLNTEAFF. CDR3 DNA: TGTGCCAGCAGCGTCAAAAATAACGGACTTAACACTGAAGCTTTCTTT.

The chain has TRBV5-6 and TRBJ2-5; 7 nucleotides agree with TRBD2. CDR1 is SGHDT, CDR2 YYEEEE, per germline. The CDR3 is 11 residues long. V shed 2 bases and J 9 bases; nucleotides not matched to a gene: 1. As DNA, the CDR3 is TGTGCCAGCAGCTTACGGGAGGCCCAGTACTTC. This translates into CASSLREAQYF. The complete variable domain, with remaining parts taken from reference TRBV5-6 and TRBJ2-5, reads DAGVTQSPTHLIKTRGQQVTLRCSPKSGHDTVSWYQQALGQGPQFIFQYYEEEERQRGNFPDRFSGHQFPNYSSELNVNALLLGDSALYLCASSLREAQYFGPGTRLLVL.